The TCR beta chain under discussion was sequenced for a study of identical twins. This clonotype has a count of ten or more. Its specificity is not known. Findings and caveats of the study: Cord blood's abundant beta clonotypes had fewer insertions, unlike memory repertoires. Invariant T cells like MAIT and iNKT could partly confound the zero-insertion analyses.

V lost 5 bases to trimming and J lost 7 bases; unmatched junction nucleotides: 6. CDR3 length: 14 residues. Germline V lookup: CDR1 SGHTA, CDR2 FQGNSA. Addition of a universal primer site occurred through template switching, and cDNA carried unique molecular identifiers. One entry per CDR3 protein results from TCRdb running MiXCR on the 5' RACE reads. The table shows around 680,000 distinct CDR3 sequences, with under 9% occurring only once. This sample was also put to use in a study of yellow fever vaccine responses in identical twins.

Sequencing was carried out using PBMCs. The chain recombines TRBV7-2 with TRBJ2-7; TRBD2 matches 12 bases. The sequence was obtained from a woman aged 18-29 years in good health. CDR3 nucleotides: TGTGCCAGCAGCCCGCTAGCGGGGGGGTGGGAGCAGTACTTC. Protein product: CASSPLAGGWEQYF.